The entry below gives a single T cell receptor beta chain sequence along with its context. CDR1 is SEHNR and CDR2 is FQNEAQ in the germline V gene (reference sequence). V lost 4 bases, J lost 7 bases, and 16 bases lay in between. The length of the CDR3 is 15 residues. The PCR employed 60 Vbeta primers together with 13 Jbeta primers. Profiling relied on immunoSEQ multiplex PCR, and the TCRdb table lists in-frame clones only, not all of them. The table records about 150,000 clones, about four fifths of them present only once. This sample was included in a study of cytomegalovirus exposure and HLA in healthy donors. Across the study: Of all 398 donors who were genotyped, 81% belonged to the Caucasian-associated ancestry cluster.

Although they were nominally healthy when sampled, donors likely had unrecorded immune exposures. The rearrangement links TRBV7-9 to TRBJ2-2; perhaps TRBD2 as D (6 bases). This TCR was recovered from a man aged 50 or older in good health and CMV-seropositive. The specimen was PBMCs. For the CDR3, the DNA is TGTGCCAGCAGCTCTACGTCGATGACTAGCGGGGAGCTGTTTTTT. The encoded protein is CASSSTSMTSGELFF.